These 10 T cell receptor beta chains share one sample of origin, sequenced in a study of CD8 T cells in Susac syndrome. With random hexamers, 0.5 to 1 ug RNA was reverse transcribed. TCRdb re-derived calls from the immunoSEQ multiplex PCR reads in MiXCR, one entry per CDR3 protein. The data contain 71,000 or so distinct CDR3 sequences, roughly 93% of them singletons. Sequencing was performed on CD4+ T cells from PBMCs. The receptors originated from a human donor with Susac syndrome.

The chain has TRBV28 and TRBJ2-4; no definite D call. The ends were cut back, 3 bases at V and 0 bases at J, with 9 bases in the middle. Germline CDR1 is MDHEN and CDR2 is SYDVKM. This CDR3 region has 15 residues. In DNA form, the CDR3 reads TGTGCCAGCAGTTTGGGTTTTCTAGCCAAAAACATTCAGTACTTC. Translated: CASSLGFLAKNIQYF.

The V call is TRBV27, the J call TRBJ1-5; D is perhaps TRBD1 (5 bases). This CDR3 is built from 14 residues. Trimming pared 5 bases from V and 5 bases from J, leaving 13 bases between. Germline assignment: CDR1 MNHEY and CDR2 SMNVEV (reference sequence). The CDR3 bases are TGTGCCAGCAGTCCCAAGGGGCCGGATCAGCCCCAGCATTTT. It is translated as CASSPKGPDQPQHF.

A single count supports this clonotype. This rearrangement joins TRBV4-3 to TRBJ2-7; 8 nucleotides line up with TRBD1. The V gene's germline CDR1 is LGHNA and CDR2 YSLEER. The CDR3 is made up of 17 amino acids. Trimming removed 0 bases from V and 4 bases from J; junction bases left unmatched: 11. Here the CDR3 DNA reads TGCGCCAGCAGCCAAGACCTACAGGGGGAAGTAGCGTACGAGCAGTACTTC. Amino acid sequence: CASSQDLQGEVAYEQYF.

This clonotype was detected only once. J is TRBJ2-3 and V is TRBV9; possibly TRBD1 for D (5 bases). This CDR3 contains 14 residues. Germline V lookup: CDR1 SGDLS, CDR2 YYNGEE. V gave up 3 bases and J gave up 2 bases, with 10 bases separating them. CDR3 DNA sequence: TGTGCCAGCAGCGGCAGGGCAGTCACAGATACGCAGTATTTT. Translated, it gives CASSGRAVTDTQYF.

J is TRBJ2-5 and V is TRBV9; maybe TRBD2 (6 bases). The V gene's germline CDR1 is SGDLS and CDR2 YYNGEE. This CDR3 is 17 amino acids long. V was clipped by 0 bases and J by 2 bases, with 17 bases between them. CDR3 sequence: CASSVDASGVLQETQYF. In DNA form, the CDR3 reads TGTGCCAGCAGCGTAGACGCTTCGGGGGTCCTTCAAGAGACCCAGTACTTC.

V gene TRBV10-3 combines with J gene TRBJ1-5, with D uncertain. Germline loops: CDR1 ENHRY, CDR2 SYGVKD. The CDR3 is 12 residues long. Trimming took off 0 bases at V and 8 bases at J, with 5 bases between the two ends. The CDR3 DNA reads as TGTGCCATCAGTGAGTCCACCGAGCCCCAGCATTTT. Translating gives CAISESTEPQHF.

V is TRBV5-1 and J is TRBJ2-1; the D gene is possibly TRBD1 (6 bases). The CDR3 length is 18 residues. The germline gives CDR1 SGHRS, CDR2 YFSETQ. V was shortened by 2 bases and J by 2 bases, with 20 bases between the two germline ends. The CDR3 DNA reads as TGCGCCAGCAGCTTCCGGGCCCCACAGGGATTCGCCTACAATGAGCAGTTCTTC. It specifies CASSFRAPQGFAYNEQFF.

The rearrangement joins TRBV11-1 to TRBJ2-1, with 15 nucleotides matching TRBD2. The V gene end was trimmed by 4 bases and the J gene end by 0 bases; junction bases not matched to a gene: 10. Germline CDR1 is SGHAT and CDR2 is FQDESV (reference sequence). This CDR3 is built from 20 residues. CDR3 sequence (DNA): TGTGCCAGCAGCTGGCCGGGACTAGCGGGGGGCAACAGCTCCTACAATGAGCAGTTCTTC. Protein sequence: CASSWPGLAGGNSSYNEQFF.

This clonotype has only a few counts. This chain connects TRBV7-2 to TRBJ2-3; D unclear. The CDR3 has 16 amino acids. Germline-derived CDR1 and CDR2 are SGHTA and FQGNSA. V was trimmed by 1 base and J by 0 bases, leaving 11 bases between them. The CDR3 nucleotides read TGTGCCAGCAGCTTAGGAGCTTCTACTAGCACAGATACGCAGTATTTT. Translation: CASSLGASTSTDTQYF. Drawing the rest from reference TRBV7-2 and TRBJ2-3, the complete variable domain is GAGVSQSPSNKVTEKGKDVELRCDPISGHTALYWYRQSLGQGLEFLIYFQGNSAPDKSGLPSDRFSAERTGGSVSTLTIQRTQQEDSAVYLCASSLGASTSTDTQYFGPGTRLTVL.

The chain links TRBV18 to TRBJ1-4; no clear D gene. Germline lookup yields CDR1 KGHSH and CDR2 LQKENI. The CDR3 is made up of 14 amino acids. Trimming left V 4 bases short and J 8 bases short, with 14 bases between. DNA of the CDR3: TGTGCCAGCTCACTCGGCGGGTCGGGAGAAAAACTGTTTTTT. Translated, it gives CASSLGGSGEKLFF. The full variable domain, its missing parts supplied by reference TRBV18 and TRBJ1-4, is NAGVMQNPRHLVRRRGQEARLRCSPMKGHSHVYWYRQLPEEGLKFMVYLQKENIIDESGMPKERFSAEFPKEGPSILRIQQVVRGDSAAYFCASSLGGSGEKLFFGSGTQLSVL.